This T cell receptor (beta chain) was captured by sequencing in a study of blood T cell repertoires in COVID-19. At the level of the study: Sources were T cells, B-cell-depleted T cells, or PBMCs; the material itself was cDNA or gDNA.

TCRdb's copy holds only in-frame clones and misses some; the assay was immunoSEQ multiplex PCR. Of under 200,000 clones listed, 80% to 85% are singletons. V gave up 8 bases and J gave up 4 bases; unmatched junction bases: 7. This CDR3 has 13 amino acids. Those enrolled in Seattle joined during active infection and were followed longitudinally afterward. Input material: peripheral blood. The source is a woman between 70 and 85 years old with COVID-19, enrolled during active disease. The gene calls are TRBV12-3 or TRBV12-4 and TRBJ1-2; TRBD1 matches 7 bases. This CDR3 is CASGQVGGYGYTF. The CDR3 DNA sequence: TGTGCCAGCGGACAGGTGGGAGGCTATGGCTACACCTTC.